The present entry profiles one TCR beta chain with its context. This specimen belongs to a study of blood T cell repertoires in COVID-19. Study context: PBMCs, B-cell-depleted T cells, or T cells were the source of the cDNA or gDNA that made up the material.

In the original workflow: It was from reference gene primer amplification that nucleated cell counts were estimated. Data came from immunoSEQ multiplex PCR; TCRdb stores just in-frame clones and leaves some out. V, J and clone size are taken as reported in that table, and D and trimming were inferred from the DNA itself. This sample has just under 250,000 clones, with around 86% found just once. V dropped 7 bases and J dropped 4; count of bases not matched to a gene: 6. CDR1 LGHDT and CDR2 YNNKEL come from the germline V gene (reference sequence). The CDR3 length is 13 residues. This clonotype was sampled from a woman aged 30 to 39 who had recovered from COVID-19. Input material: peripheral blood. The chain couples TRBV3-1 (or the pseudogene TRBV3-2) to TRBJ2-5; 7 nucleotides line up with TRBD2. The CDR3 nucleotides are TGTGCCAGCAACCTGGGGGGGTTAGAGACCCAGTACTTC. Translating it yields CASNLGGLETQYF.